Listed below are T cell receptor beta chains from one sample, sequenced in a study of blood T cell repertoires in COVID-19. The data were produced by immunoSEQ multiplex PCR, yet TCRdb's version contains in-frame clones alone and is incomplete. Among about 130,000 clones listed, over 75% were seen once. Sequencing was done on a sample of peripheral blood. The receptors originated from a woman of 80 years or more with acute or convalescent COVID-19. The CDR3 runs from the conserved cysteine through the conserved F or W. Fields, in order: CDR3 protein, J gene, V gene.

CDR3aa: CASSNSGTGGLYF; j_gene: TRBJ2-7; v_gene: TRBV7-9
CDR3aa: CASSLRQGWEQFF; j_gene: TRBJ2-1; v_gene: TRBV5-1
CDR3aa: CASSQAFGQSNEKLFF; j_gene: TRBJ1-4; v_gene: TRBV10-2
CDR3aa: CASSPSRRNEKLFF; j_gene: TRBJ1-4; v_gene: TRBV3-1/TRBV3-2
CDR3aa: CASTSGPTYGYTF; j_gene: TRBJ1-2; v_gene: TRBV7-2
CDR3aa: CSARIGYGYTF; j_gene: TRBJ1-2; v_gene: TRBV20-1
CDR3aa: CASKQGINYEQYF; j_gene: TRBJ2-7; v_gene: TRBV2
CDR3aa: CASSGDIGRYTF; j_gene: TRBJ1-2; v_gene: TRBV2
CDR3aa: CASTRDSYNTEAFF; j_gene: TRBJ1-1; v_gene: TRBV2
CDR3aa: CASSMTGGEAFF; j_gene: TRBJ1-1; v_gene: TRBV19
CDR3aa: CASSGGGFQNQPQHF; j_gene: TRBJ1-5; v_gene: TRBV28
CDR3aa: CASSVRTGNTEAFF; j_gene: TRBJ1-1; v_gene: TRBV19
CDR3aa: CASSPNRGLNEKLFF; j_gene: TRBJ1-4; v_gene: TRBV7-2
CDR3aa: CATSGGDRVLKQPQHF; j_gene: TRBJ1-5; v_gene: TRBV15
CDR3aa: CASSAGQISNEKLFF; j_gene: TRBJ1-4; v_gene: TRBV6-6
CDR3aa: CASSRTGTSSYNEQFF; j_gene: TRBJ2-1; v_gene: TRBV4-1
CDR3aa: CASSDKDRDGAEAFF; j_gene: TRBJ1-1; v_gene: TRBV7-9
CDR3aa: CASSLTGGQPQHF; j_gene: TRBJ1-5; v_gene: TRBV12-3/TRBV12-4
CDR3aa: CSVDQGRISNQPQHF; j_gene: TRBJ1-5; v_gene: TRBV29-1
CDR3aa: CASSYSGLAGRTGELFF; j_gene: TRBJ2-2; v_gene: TRBV6-2/TRBV6-3
CDR3aa: CSASRGLAGLEQFF; j_gene: TRBJ2-1; v_gene: TRBV20-1
CDR3aa: CASRPPGTPISEAFF; j_gene: TRBJ1-1; v_gene: TRBV28
CDR3aa: CASSQVSPTGYTEAFF; j_gene: TRBJ1-1; v_gene: TRBV4-2
CDR3aa: CASSNRENTEAFF; j_gene: TRBJ1-1; v_gene: TRBV2